The TCR beta chain described here comes from a study of cytomegalovirus exposure and HLA in healthy donors. Study-wide results and caveats: Specificity for CMV antigens was confirmed in vitro for three of the CMV-associated chains. The study designated 150 or so TCR beta chains cytomegalovirus-associated. A classifier reportedly called cytomegalovirus status with high sensitivity and specificity.

With regard to this clone: Its antigen is still unknown.

The PCR was carried out with 60 Vbeta primers and 13 Jbeta primers. Data came from immunoSEQ multiplex PCR; TCRdb stores just in-frame clones and leaves some out. This sample has approximately 170,000 clones; roughly 80% occur once, and the top ten carry approximately 2%. What was sequenced was PBMCs. The clonotype comes from a human donor in good health.

The CDR3 sequence is CASSEDRGLDHEKLFF. As DNA, the CDR3 is TGTGCCAGCAGCGAAGACAGGGGCTTGGACCATGAAAAACTGTTTTTT. The J gene is TRBJ1-4, the V gene TRBV21-1; TRBD1 is the table's D call, not checked against the DNA. TRBV21-1 constitutes a pseudogene. CDR3 length: 16 amino acids.